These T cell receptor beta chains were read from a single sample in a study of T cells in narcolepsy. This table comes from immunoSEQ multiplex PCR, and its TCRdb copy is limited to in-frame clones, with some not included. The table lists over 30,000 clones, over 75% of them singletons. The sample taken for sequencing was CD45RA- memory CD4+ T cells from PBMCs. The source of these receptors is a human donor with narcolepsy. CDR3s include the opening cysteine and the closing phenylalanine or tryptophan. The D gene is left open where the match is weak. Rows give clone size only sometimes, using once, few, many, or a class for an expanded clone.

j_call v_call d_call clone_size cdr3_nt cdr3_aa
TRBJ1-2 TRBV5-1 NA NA TGCGCCAGCAGCTTGGGACGGGATAACTATGGCTACACCTTC CASSLGRDNYGYTF
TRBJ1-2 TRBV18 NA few TGTGCCAGCTCACCATCGCAGGGGAGGACTAGCTATGGCTACACCTTC CASSPSQGRTSYGYTF
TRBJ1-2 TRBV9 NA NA TGTGCCAGCAGCGTAGCAGGCCGGGACTATGGCTACACCTTC CASSVAGRDYGYTF
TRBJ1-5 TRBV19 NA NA TGTGCCAGTACCCAAAGGGCCAGCTATCAGCCCCAGCATTTT CASTQRASYQPQHF
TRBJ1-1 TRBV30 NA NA TGTGCCTGGAGTCGGACAAGTGAAGCTTTCTTT CAWSRTSEAFF
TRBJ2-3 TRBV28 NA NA TGTGCCAGCAGTTTCGATACGCAGTATTTT CASSFDTQYF
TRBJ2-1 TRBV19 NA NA TGTGCCAGTAGCCGGACTGCCTCCTACAATGAGCAGTTCTTC CASSRTASYNEQFF
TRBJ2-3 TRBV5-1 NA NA TGCGCCAGCAACGACCGTAGCGGCACAGATACGCAGTATTTT CASNDRSGTDTQYF
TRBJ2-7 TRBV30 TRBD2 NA TGTGCCTCATACCGGGGGGGCTACGAGCAGTACTTC CASYRGGYEQYF
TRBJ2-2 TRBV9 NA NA TGTGCCAGCAGCGTAGAACAGGTCAACGGGGAGCTGTTTTTT CASSVEQVNGELFF